This TCR beta chain derives from a study of T cell changes during pregnancy in multiple sclerosis. Trimming cost V 3 bases and J 0 bases; bases outside gene matches: 4. The CDR3 has 16 amino acids. Germline V gives CDR1 LNHDA, CDR2 SQIVND (reference sequence). Profiling relied on immunoSEQ multiplex PCR, and the TCRdb table lists in-frame clones only, not all of them. The data contain 55,000 to 75,000 clones, just over 90% of them singletons. The rearrangement joins TRBV19 to TRBJ2-3; TRBD2 matches 9 bases. The sequences come from peripheral blood, collected after pregnancy. This receptor was obtained from a female donor with multiple sclerosis, enrolled in a pregnancy study. CDR3: CASSMRGRVSTDTQYF. Here the CDR3 DNA reads TGTGCCAGTAGTATGCGCGGGAGGGTTAGCACAGATACGCAGTATTTT. Based on the CDR3 plus reference TRBV19 and TRBJ2-3, the full variable domain is DGGITQSPKYLFRKEGQNVTLSCEQNLNHDAMYWYRQDPGQGLRLIYYSQIVNDFQKGDIAEGYSVSREKKESFPLTVTSAQKNPTAFYLCASSMRGRVSTDTQYFGPGTRLTVL.